This TCR beta chain appears in the sequencing data of a study of Graves' ophthalmopathy and Graves' hyperthyroidism (dated by TCRdb to 2017 to 2018). About the investigation overall: Peripheral blood was collected at initial diagnosis, before any treatment. In total, 135 blood samples were TCR-sequenced: 40 to 45 ophthalmopathy, some 75 hyperthyroidism and approximately 17 hyperthyroidism-to-ophthalmopathy patients. After sampling, hyperthyroidism patients received methimazole starting at 30 mg daily, and ophthalmopathy patients received high-dose intravenous methylprednisolone. The study used TCR beta repertoire signatures to distinguish Graves' ophthalmopathy from Graves' hyperthyroidism and to predict progression to ophthalmopathy. The roughly 91 discovery patients were randomly split 7:3 into training and test sets. In several hyperthyroidism patients, the T-cell repertoires found in thyroid tissue were compared with those found in blood. To explore V-J signatures that separate ophthalmopathy from hyperthyroidism, a discovery set of more than 95 patients was enrolled, consisting of about 45 with ophthalmopathy and approximately 57 with stable hyperthyroidism. An independent validation cohort was composed of approximately 19 hyperthyroidism patients and roughly 16 patients who later progressed from hyperthyroidism to ophthalmopathy.

For repertoire sequencing, TCR beta CDR3 regions were amplified from RNA transcripts. A first-round RT-PCR used HTBI primers with the Qiagen OneStep RT-PCR kit, followed by a second-round multiplex PCR, size selection and purification. Sequencing of the libraries was carried out on an Illumina HiSeq2000 in paired-end mode with 100 bp reads. In the source study's methods: SOAPnuke was used to process the reads, throwing out any read that had adapters, had uncalled bases, had a mean Phred below 15, or lacked an exact constant-primer or identifier match. COPE v1.2.5 was used to merge the high-quality paired reads. Clonotypes were defined as unique nucleotide sequences and were aligned to IMGT TRB V, D and J references using MiTCR v1.1. Only V-J combinations with frequency above 0.0001 were analysed, covering about 99% of repertoires. A TCR clonal expansion and chaos score per V-J combination was defined as the ratio of F50 clonal expansion to chaos observed in the TCRdist matrix. Welch's t-statistics and random forest were used to reduce the features to 10 to 15 V-J combinations, which were then used as input to a naive Bayes classifier. Thyroid-blood repertoire similarity was quantified with the Morisita-Horn index. TCRdb trimmed the raw reads at Q25, called clones with MiXCR and kept productive beta chains. Identical CDR3 protein sequences are pooled into one entry, listed with their most common genes and DNA. These V and J calls originate from TCRdb's pipeline instead of the authors' own analysis. Present in this sample are about 380,000 distinct CDR3 sequences, 15% of which were seen just once. Jointly, the top ten make up approximately 7% of the sample.

The table lists this clonotype with many counts. The specificity of this receptor is unknown. No much larger clonotype is one base removed from it; base qualities were not supplied. Broader findings and caveats from the paper: The 13-signature model separated ophthalmopathy from stable hyperthyroidism with roughly 89% sensitivity and about 81% specificity in cross-validation, and 80%/75% in the test set. In validation, the model predicted ophthalmopathy progression with over 60% sensitivity and 72.22% specificity; around twelve predicted patients were CT-confirmed with GO in a median of roughly 6.8 months. Most of the expanded thyroid clonotypes with a frequency above 0.001 were also detected in blood, and it was suggested that the thyroid immune response may be reflected by blood repertoires. Sample size was not statistically predetermined, and group allocation was not concealed from the investigators.

A patient counted as having stable hyperthyroidism if there was no progression to ophthalmopathy within 18 months of follow-up. The hyperthyroidism patients were 18 to 65 years old and newly diagnosed, with a disease duration of less than 2 months. Patients were excluded if they had other autoimmune diseases, uncontrolled infections, pregnancy or lactation. Diagnosis relied on clinical symptoms, serum thyroxine, TRAb, thyroid ultrasound and orbital computed tomography. PBMCs were isolated from about 9.1 ml of fresh peripheral blood by Ficoll-Paque density gradient centrifugation. Total RNA was extracted with Trizol reagent and quality-checked on an Agilent 2100 Bioanalyzer. The CDR3 spans 13 residues, from the cysteine through the phenylalanine. Only the CDR3 region is kept as DNA, spanning 39 bases read in frame from base 1. V drops 8 bases and J drops 4 bases, leaving 12 bases in between. The CDR1 and CDR2 encoded by the germline V gene are MNHEY and SVGAGI.

This sequence uses TRBV6-5 and TRBJ1-3; a confident D gene designation cannot be given. Sequenced: peripheral blood. This TCR came from a woman aged 18 to 35 with stable Graves' hyperthyroidism. Donor details come from another sample of the same person, matched by shared clones. CDR3 protein: CASLTRFGNTIYF. The bases are TGTGCCAGCTTAACGCGGTTCGGAAACACCATATATTTT.